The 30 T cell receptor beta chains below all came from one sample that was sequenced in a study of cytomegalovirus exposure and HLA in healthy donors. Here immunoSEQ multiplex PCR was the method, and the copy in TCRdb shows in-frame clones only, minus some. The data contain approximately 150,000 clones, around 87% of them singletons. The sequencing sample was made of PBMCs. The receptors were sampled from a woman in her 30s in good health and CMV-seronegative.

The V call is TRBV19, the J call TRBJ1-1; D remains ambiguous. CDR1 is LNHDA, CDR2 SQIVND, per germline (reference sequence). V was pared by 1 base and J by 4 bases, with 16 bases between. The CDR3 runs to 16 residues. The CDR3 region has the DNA TGTGCCAGTAGTATAGTCAGAGGCCAACCGAGCACTGAAGCTTTCTTT. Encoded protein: CASSIVRGQPSTEAFF.

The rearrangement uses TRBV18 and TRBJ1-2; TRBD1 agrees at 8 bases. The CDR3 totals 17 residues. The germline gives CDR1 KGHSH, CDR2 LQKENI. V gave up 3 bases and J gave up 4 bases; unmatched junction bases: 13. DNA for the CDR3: TGTGCCAGCTCACCCCTCTCCGGGACAGGCGCTTCCTATGGCTACACCTTC. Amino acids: CASSPLSGTGASYGYTF.

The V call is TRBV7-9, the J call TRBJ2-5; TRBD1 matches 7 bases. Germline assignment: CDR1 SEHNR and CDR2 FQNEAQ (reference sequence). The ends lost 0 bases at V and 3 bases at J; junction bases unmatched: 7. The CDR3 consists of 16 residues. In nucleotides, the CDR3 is TGTGCCAGCAGCTTAGCACCAGACAGGGCAGAAGAGACCCAGTACTTC. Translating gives CASSLAPDRAEETQYF.

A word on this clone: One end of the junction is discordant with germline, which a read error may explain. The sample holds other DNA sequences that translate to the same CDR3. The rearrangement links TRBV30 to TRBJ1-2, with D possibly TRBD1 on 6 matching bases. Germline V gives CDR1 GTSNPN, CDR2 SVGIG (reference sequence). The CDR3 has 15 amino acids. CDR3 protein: CAWSHPLRGLYGYTF. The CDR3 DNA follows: TGTGCCTGGAGCCACCCGCTGCGGGGGCTCTATGGCTATACCTTC.

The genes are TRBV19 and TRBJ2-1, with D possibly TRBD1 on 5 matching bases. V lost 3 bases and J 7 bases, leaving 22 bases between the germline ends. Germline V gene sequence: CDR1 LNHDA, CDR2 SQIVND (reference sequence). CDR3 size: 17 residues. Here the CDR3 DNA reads TGTGCCAGTAGTATCCTGGGCCCCCTTCAAAGGGGAAATGAGCAGTTCTTC. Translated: CASSILGPLQRGNEQFF.

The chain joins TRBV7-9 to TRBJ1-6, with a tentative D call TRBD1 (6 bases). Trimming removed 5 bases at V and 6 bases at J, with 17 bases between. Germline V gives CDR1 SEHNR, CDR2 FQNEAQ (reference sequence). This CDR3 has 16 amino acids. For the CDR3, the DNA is TGTGCCAGCAGCCCCGGGGACACAGAAAGTAATTCACCCCTCCACTTT. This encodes CASSPGDTESNSPLHF.

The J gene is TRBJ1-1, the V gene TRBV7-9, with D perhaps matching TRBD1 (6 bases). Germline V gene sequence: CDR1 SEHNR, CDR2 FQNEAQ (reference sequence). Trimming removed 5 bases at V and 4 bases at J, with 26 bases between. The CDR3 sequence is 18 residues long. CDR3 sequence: CASSRRLLEYRAGTEAFF. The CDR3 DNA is TGTGCCAGCAGCCGACGACTGCTAGAATACAGGGCGGGCACTGAAGCTTTCTTT.

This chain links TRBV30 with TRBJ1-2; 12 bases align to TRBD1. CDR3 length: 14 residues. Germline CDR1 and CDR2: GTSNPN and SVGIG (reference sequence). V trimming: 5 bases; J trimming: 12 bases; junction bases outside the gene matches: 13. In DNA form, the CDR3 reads TGTGCCTGGCTCTTATCCGGGACAGGGGGCCTGCACACCTTC. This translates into CAWLLSGTGGLHTF.

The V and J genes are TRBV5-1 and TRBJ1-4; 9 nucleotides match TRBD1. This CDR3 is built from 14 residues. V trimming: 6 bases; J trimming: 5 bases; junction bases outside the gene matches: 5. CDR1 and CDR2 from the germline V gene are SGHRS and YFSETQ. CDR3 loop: CASKTTGGNEKLFF. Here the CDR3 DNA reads TGCGCCAGCAAAACGACAGGGGGAAATGAAAAACTGTTTTTT.

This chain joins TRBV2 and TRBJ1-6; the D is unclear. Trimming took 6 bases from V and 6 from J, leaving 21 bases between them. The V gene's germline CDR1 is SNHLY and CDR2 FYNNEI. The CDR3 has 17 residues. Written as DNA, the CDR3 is TGTGCCAGCAGGGCTCCGGCGTCGCGGGATATTAATTCACCCCTCCACTTT. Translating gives CASRAPASRDINSPLHF.

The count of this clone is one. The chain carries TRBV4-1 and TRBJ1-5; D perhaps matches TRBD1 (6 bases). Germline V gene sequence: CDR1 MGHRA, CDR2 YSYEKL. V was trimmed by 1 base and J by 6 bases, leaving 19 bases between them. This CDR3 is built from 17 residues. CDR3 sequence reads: CASSQVFRKGGSQPQHF. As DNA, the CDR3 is TGCGCCAGCAGCCAAGTTTTTAGGAAGGGGGGGTCTCAGCCCCAGCATTTT.

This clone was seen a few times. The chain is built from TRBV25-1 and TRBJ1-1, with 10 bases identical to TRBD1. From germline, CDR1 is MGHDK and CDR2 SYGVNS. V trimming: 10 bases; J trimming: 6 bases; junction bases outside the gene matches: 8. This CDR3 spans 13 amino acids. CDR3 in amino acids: CATRTGGRAEAFF. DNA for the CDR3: TGTGCCACCCGGACAGGGGGGAGGGCTGAAGCTTTCTTT. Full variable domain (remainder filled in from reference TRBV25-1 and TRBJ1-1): EADIYQTPRYLVIGTGKKITLECSQTMGHDKMYWYQQDPGMELHLIHYSYGVNSTEKGDLSSESTVSRIRTEHFPLTLESARPSHTSQYLCATRTGGRAEAFFGQGTRLTVV.

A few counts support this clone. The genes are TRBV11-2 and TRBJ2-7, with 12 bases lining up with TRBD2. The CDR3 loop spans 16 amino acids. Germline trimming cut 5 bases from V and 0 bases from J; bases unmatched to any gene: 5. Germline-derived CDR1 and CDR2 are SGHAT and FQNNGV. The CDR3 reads CASSIGTSGFSYEQYF. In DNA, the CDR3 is TGTGCCAGCAGCATCGGGACTAGCGGGTTCTCCTACGAGCAGTACTTC. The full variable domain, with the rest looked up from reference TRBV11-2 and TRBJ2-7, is EAGVAQSPRYKIIEKRQSVAFWCNPISGHATLYWYQQILGQGPKLLIQFQNNGVVDDSQLPKDRFSAERLKGVDSTLKIQPAKLEDSAVYLCASSIGTSGFSYEQYFGPGTRLTVT.

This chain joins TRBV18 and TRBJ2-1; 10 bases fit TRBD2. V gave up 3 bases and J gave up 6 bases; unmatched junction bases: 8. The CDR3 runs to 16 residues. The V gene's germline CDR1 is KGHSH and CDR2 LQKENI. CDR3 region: CASSPGTSVYPNEQFF. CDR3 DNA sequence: TGTGCCAGCTCACCCGGGACTAGCGTATATCCCAATGAGCAGTTCTTC.

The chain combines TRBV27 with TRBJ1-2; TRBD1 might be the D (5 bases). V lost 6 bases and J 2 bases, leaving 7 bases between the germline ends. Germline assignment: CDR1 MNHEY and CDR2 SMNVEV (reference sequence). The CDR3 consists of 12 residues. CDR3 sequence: CASRGQNYGYTF. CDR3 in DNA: TGTGCCAGCAGAGGACAAAACTATGGCTACACCTTC.

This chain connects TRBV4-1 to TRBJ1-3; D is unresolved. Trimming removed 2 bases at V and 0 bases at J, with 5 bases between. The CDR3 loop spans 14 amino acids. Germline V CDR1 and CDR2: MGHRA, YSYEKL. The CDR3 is CASSQLSSGNTIYF. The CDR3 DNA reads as TGCGCCAGCAGCCAACTTTCCTCTGGAAACACCATATATTTT.

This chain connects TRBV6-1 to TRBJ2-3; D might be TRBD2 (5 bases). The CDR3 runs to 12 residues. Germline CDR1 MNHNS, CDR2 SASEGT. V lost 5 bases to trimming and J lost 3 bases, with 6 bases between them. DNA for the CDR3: TGTGCCAGCAGTCCGGGAACAGATACGCAGTATTTT. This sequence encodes CASSPGTDTQYF.

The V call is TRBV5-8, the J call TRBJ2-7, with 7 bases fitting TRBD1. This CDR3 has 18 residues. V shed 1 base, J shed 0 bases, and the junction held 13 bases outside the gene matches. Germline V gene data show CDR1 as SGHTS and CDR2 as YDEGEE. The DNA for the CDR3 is TGTGCCAGCAGCTTGTGGTGGGGACAGCCGGATAGCTCCTACGAGCAGTACTTC. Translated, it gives CASSLWWGQPDSSYEQYF.

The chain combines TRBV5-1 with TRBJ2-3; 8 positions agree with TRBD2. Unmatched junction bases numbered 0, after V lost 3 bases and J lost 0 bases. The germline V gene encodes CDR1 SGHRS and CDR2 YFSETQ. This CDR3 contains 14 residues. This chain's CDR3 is CASSSGGSTDTQYF. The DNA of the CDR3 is TGCGCCAGCAGCTCGGGGGGGAGCACAGATACGCAGTATTTT.

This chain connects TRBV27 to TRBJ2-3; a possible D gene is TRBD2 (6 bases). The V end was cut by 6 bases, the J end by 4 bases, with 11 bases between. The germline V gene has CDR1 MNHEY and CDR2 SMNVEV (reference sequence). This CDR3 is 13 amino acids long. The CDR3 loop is CASSSREPDTQYF. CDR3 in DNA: TGTGCCAGCAGCAGCCGGGAGCCAGATACGCAGTATTTT.

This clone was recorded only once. The CDR3 nucleotides are TGCGCCAGCAGCCCGACCAAAACAGGTTCCTACGAGCAGTACTTC. Translation: CASSPTKTGSYEQYF. The chain joins TRBV5-1 to TRBJ2-7; D is possibly TRBD1 (5 bases). CDR1 is SGHRS and CDR2 is YFSETQ in the germline V gene. The CDR3 extends over 15 amino acids. Trimming pared 4 bases from V and 1 base from J, leaving 15 bases between.

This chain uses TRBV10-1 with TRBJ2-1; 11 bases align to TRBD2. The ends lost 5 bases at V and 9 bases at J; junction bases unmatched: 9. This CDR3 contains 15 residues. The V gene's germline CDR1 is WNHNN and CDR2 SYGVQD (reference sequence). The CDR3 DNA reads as TGCGCCAGCAGTTCCATAGCGGGGGGGCTGGTTGAGCAGTTCTTC. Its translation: CASSSIAGGLVEQFF.

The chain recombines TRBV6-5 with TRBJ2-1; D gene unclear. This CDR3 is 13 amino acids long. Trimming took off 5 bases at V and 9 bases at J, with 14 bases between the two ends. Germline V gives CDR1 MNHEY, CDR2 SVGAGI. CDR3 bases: TGTGCCAGCAGTCCAAACTCGTATGGTGAGCAGTTCTTC. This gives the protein CASSPNSYGEQFF.

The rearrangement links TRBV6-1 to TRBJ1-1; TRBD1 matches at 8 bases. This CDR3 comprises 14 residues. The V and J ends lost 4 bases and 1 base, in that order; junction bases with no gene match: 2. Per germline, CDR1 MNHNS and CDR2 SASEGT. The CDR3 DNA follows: TGTGCCAGCAGTGCGGGACAGGCGAACACTGAAGCTTTCTTT. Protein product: CASSAGQANTEAFF.

The CDR3 here is CATSRDRETGVGGANVLTF. The CDR3 nucleotides are TGTGCCACCAGCAGAGATCGCGAGACAGGGGTAGGTGGGGCCAACGTCCTGACTTTC. The chain recombines TRBV15 with TRBJ2-6; 8 bases are shared with TRBD1. Germline V CDR1 and CDR2: LNHNV, YYDKDF (reference sequence). This CDR3 has 19 residues. With V trimmed by 0 bases and J by 3 bases, 10 bases remained unmatched.

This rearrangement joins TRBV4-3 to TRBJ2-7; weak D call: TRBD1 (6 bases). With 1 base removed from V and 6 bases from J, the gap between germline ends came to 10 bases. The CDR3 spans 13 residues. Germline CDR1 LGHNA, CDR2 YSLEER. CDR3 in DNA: TGCGCCAGCAGCCAAGCCCCAGGGGCCGAGCAGTACTTC. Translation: CASSQAPGAEQYF.

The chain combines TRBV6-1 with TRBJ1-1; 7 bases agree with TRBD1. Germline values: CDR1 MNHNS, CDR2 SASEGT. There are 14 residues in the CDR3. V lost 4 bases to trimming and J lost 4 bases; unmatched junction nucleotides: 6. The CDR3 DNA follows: TGTGCCAGCAGTGGGCTGGACAGGTTCACTGAAGCTTTCTTT. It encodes CASSGLDRFTEAFF.

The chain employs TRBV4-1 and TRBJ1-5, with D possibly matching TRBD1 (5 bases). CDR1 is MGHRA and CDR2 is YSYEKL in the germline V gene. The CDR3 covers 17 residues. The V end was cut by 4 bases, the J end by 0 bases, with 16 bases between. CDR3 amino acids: CASSPNGADHSNQPQHF. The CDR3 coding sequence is TGCGCCAGCAGCCCAAATGGGGCCGACCATAGCAATCAGCCCCAGCATTTT.

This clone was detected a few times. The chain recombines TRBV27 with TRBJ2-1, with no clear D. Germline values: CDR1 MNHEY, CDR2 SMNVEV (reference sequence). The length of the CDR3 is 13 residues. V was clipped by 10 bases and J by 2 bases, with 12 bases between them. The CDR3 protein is CATSVGAYNEQFF. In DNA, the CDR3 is TGTGCCACAAGCGTAGGAGCCTACAATGAGCAGTTCTTC.

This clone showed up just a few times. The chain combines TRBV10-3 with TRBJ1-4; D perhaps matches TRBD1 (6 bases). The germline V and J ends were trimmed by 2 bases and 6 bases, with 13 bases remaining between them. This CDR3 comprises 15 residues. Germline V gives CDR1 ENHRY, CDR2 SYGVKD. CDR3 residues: CAISETGQRDEKLFF. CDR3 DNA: TGTGCCATCAGTGAGACAGGGCAACGAGATGAAAAACTGTTTTTT.